These 2 T cell receptor beta chains share one sample of origin, sequenced in a study of control samples from healthy donors and cancer patients. Using immunoSEQ multiplex PCR, the repertoire was profiled, and TCRdb retains in-frame clones only, with some absent. The table has approximately 170,000 clones, around 94% seen once. Sequencing was done on a sample of blood. Receptors originate from a man aged 25 to 40 in good health.

The chain is built from TRBV30 and TRBJ1-1; a possible D gene is TRBD1 (6 bases). Trimming left V 2 bases short and J 0 bases short, with 10 bases between. Germline-derived CDR1 and CDR2 are GTSNPN and SVGIG (reference sequence). This CDR3 is 14 amino acids long. CDR3 sequence: CAWSRGGLNTEAFF. The CDR3 DNA follows: TGTGCCTGGAGTAGGGGGGGCTTGAACACTGAAGCTTTCTTT.

J is TRBJ1-4 and V is TRBV2; 9 nucleotides match TRBD1. Germline CDR1 reads SNHLY; CDR2 reads FYNNEI. Trimming removed 6 bases from V and 5 bases from J; junction bases left unmatched: 7. This CDR3 is built from 15 residues. Here the CDR3 DNA reads TGTGCCAGCAGCAGGGACAGGGCACAGAATGAAAAACTGTTTTTT. This sequence encodes CASSRDRAQNEKLFF.